Listed here are 11 T cell receptor beta chains from one sample, sequenced in a study of spatial heterogeneity in lung cancer. The time point here: sample taken at primary tumor resection. TCRdb independently ran MiXCR on the 5' RACE reads; one entry per CDR3 protein. The sample holds some 16,000 distinct CDR3 sequences, roughly 3.9% seen once. This specimen was normal lung tissue next to the tumor, taken at surgery. Receptor source: a male donor with early-stage non-small cell lung cancer.

This clonotype was detected ten times or more. Little can be read into the size of this beta chain, an off-target read in a library designed for alpha chains. The rearrangement uses TRBV7-9 and TRBJ2-7; D not certain. Trimming pared 1 base from V and 6 bases from J, leaving 13 bases between. CDR1 SEHNR and CDR2 FQNEAQ come from the germline V gene (reference sequence). This CDR3 region has 14 residues. The CDR3 loop reads CASSLDGSLSEQYF. The CDR3 bases are TGTGCCAGCAGCTTAGATGGCAGCTTAAGCGAGCAGTACTTC.

This clonotype was recorded at least ten times. Little can be read into the size of this beta chain, an off-target read in a library designed for alpha chains. V and J are TRBV27 and TRBJ2-3; D uncertain. The CDR3 runs to 14 residues. Trimming pared 6 bases from V and 1 base from J, leaving 11 bases between. Germline CDR1 is MNHEY and CDR2 is SMNVEV (reference sequence). In DNA form, the CDR3 reads TGTGCCAGCAGAACACCCTTGGGCACAGATACGCAGTATTTT. It codes for CASRTPLGTDTQYF.

This clonotype has at least ten counts. This beta chain slipped into a library made for alpha chains as a stray read, so its size is not meaningful. The chain is built from TRBV5-1 and TRBJ2-1, with TRBD1 as a possible D gene (5 bases). Germline V gene lookup returns CDR1 SGHRS and CDR2 YFSETQ. This CDR3 spans 13 amino acids. V was clipped by 6 bases and J by 9 bases, with 16 bases between them. CDR3 sequence (DNA): TGCGCCAGCACGAACTCCGAAGGGGCTGAGCAGTTCTTC. Its protein is CASTNSEGAEQFF.

This clonotype occurred many times. The library was prepared for alpha chains; this beta chain is a stray read, so its frequency means little. The CDR3 here is CASSLGWDTGELFF. CDR3 nucleotides: TGTGCCAGCAGTTTGGGCTGGGACACCGGGGAGCTGTTTTTT. The chain couples TRBV12-3 or TRBV12-4 to TRBJ2-2; D remains unclear. The CDR3 is made up of 14 amino acids. V gave up 3 bases and J gave up 3 bases, with 8 bases separating them.

Many counts were recorded for this clonotype. This beta chain came through as a stray read in a library set up for alpha chains, and its size says little. The V call is TRBV27, the J call TRBJ2-3, with D possibly called TRBD1 or TRBD2 (5 bases each). V lost 6 bases and J 1 base, leaving 11 bases between the germline ends. Germline CDR1 is MNHEY and CDR2 is SMNVEV (reference sequence). This CDR3 spans 14 amino acids. CDR3 bases: TGTGCCAGCAGGGGGGTTTTCGGCACAGATACGCAGTATTTT. Protein sequence: CASRGVFGTDTQYF.

Concerning this clonotype: Being off target in a library aimed at alpha chains, this beta chain has a size of little meaning. This chain joins TRBV6-6 and TRBJ2-2, with D possibly being TRBD2 (5 bases). V lost 8 bases to trimming and J lost 4 bases, with 8 bases between them. The germline gives CDR1 MNHNY, CDR2 SVGAGI (reference sequence). This CDR3 contains 12 residues. CDR3 nucleotides: TGTGCCAGCTGGAGCGGCACCGGGGAGCTGTTTTTT. This encodes CASWSGTGELFF.

This clonotype appeared many times. The library was built for alpha chains, so this beta chain is an off-target read and its size means little. The chain has TRBV30 and TRBJ2-3; 10 bases line up with TRBD2. V lost 3 bases, J lost 3 bases, and 9 bases stayed unmatched. Germline-derived CDR1 and CDR2 are GTSNPN and SVGIG (reference sequence). The CDR3 runs 16 residues. The CDR3 loop is CAWRRLAGLRTDTQYF. CDR3 sequence (DNA): TGTGCCTGGAGAAGACTAGCGGGTTTGAGGACAGATACGCAGTATTTT. The whole variable domain, filled in from reference TRBV30 and TRBJ2-3, reads SQTIHQWPATLVQPVGSPLSLECTVEGTSNPNLYWYRQAAGRGLQLLFYSVGIGQISSEVPQNLSASRPQDRQFILSSKKLLLSDSGFYLCAWRRLAGLRTDTQYFGPGTRLTVL.

This clonotype has a count of ten or more. Within a library made for alpha chains, this beta chain is off target, and its count is uninformative. The chain uses TRBV5-1 and TRBJ2-2, with D unresolved. The CDR3 length is 16 residues. Germline CDR1 is SGHRS and CDR2 is YFSETQ. V lost 2 bases and J lost 1, with 12 bases in between. The CDR3 region is CASSFQPFENTGELFF. The CDR3 DNA reads as TGCGCCAGCAGCTTCCAGCCATTCGAGAACACCGGGGAGCTGTTTTTT.

This clonotype showed up many times. In a library made to pick up alpha chains, this beta chain is a stray read with a size that means little. The genes are TRBV5-1 and TRBJ2-2; tentative D call: TRBD2 (5 bases). The V end was cut by 4 bases, the J end by 4 bases, with 8 bases between. There are 13 residues in the CDR3. In germline, CDR1 is SGHRS, CDR2 YFSETQ. CDR3 DNA sequence: TGCGCCAGCAGCGAGGGCGGCACCGGGGAGCTGTTTTTT. Its translation: CASSEGGTGELFF. Together with reference TRBV5-1 and TRBJ2-2, the CDR3 gives the full variable domain: KAGVTQTPRYLIKTRGQQVTLSCSPISGHRSVSWYQQTPGQGLQFLFEYFSETQRNKGNFPGRFSGRQFSNSRSEMNVSTLELGDSALYLCASSEGGTGELFFGEGSRLTVL.

As regards this clonotype: This beta chain lies outside the target of a library built for alpha chains; its clone size means little. V usage is TRBV7-8 and J usage is TRBJ2-2; unclear D gene. V lost 1 base and J lost 4, with 10 bases in between. The CDR3 covers 15 residues. Germline lookup yields CDR1 SGHVS and CDR2 FQNEAQ. CDR3 nucleotide sequence: TGTGCCAGCAGCTTAGAAGGCAGTCTCACCGGGGAGCTGTTTTTT. It yields the protein CASSLEGSLTGELFF.

This clonotype was counted at least ten times. A library prepared for alpha chains yielded this beta chain as an off-target read; its size is of little meaning. V usage is TRBV6-5 and J usage is TRBJ2-1; D is undetermined. Trimming took off 7 bases at V and 9 bases at J, with 10 bases between the two ends. The CDR3 extends over 11 amino acids. Germline V gene data show CDR1 as MNHEY and CDR2 as SVGAGI. The CDR3 coding sequence is TGTGCCAGCACCTGGGGAACTGAGCAGTTCTTC. It specifies CASTWGTEQFF.